This T cell receptor (beta chain) appears in the sequencing data of a study of glioma-infiltrating T cells. The CDR3 spans 16 residues. V was shortened by 2 bases and J by 4 bases, with 16 bases between the two germline ends. Germline CDR1 and CDR2: SNHLY and FYNNEI. A remark on this clonotype: What it binds is unknown.

Using RNA template, CDR3s of TCR alpha and beta were amplified with iRepertoire arm-PCR. Tissue mRNA or PBMC total RNA, roughly 85-450 ng, went into one-step reverse transcription and amplification. TCRdb ran MiXCR on the multiplex PCR reads and lists one entry per CDR3 protein. Among roughly 100,000 distinct CDR3 sequences listed, around 31% were seen once. Study-wide findings and caveats: Only very few CDR3 sequences appeared in both tissue and blood. Non-neoplastic patients had below-expected tissue-blood divergence, while all gliomas exceeded expectation.

Sample: glioma tissue, nonneoplastic brain tissue, or PBMCs (not recorded which). This receptor was obtained from a human donor with low-grade glioma or glioblastoma, undergoing nonglioma brain surgery, or in good health (not recorded which). The chain is built from TRBV2 and TRBJ2-3; D not certain. The CDR3 bases are TGTGCCAGCAGTGAAAGTGAGGCTGGTACCGCAGATACGCAGTATTTT. This gives the protein CASSESEAGTADTQYF.